The 3 T cell receptor beta chains below come from one sample, sequenced in a study of OX40 agonist ivuxolimab in advanced cancers. Receptor amplification or capture employed the immunoSEQ multiplex PCR assay. In its TCRdb copy, this immuneACCESS table keeps in-frame sequences only and misses some clones. Where compared with another copy, unresolved V genes explain less than half of these, and the others have no known cause. In this sample the table shows more than 85,000 clones, around nine tenths of which occur a single time. Jointly, the top ten make up around 0.31% of the sample. The starting material was CD4+ or CD8+ T cells sorted from blood, obtained in a trial of the OX40 agonist ivuxolimab. These receptors were taken from an adult with an advanced solid tumor such as melanoma, head and neck, liver or kidney cancer.

The J gene is TRBJ2-2, the V gene TRBV18; TRBD2 agrees at 12 bases. Germline V lookup: CDR1 KGHSH, CDR2 LQKENI. The V gene end was trimmed by 3 bases and the J gene end by 4 bases; junction bases not matched to a gene: 3. The CDR3 loop spans 16 amino acids. The CDR3 loop is CASSPTLAGGTGELFF. CDR3 sequence (DNA): TGTGCCAGCTCACCTACACTAGCGGGAGGCACCGGGGAGCTGTTTTTT.

The V call is TRBV7-2, the J call TRBJ2-7; TRBD2 agrees at 10 bases. The germline CDR1 and CDR2 sequences are SGHTA and FQGNSA. J was trimmed by 5 bases and V by 5 bases; bases with no gene match: 15. CDR3 length equals 17 residues. The CDR3 DNA reads TGTGCCAGCAGCAGAGCCCTAGCGGGAGAATCTTTCCACGAGCAGTACTTC. It yields the protein CASSRALAGESFHEQYF.

V usage is TRBV2 and J usage is TRBJ2-5; D might be TRBD2 (6 bases). The CDR3 runs to 16 residues. Between the trimmed V and J ends, which lost 1 base and 2 bases, there was a span of 14 bases. CDR1 is SNHLY and CDR2 is FYNNEI in the germline V gene. The DNA of the CDR3 is TGTGCCAGCAGTGAAGTGCGGTCGGGGACTCAAGAGACCCAGTACTTC. It is translated as CASSEVRSGTQETQYF.